This entry concerns a single T cell receptor (beta chain). Its cognate antigen is unknown. Presence of unique molecular identifiers characterized the TCR beta cDNA libraries. A population of roughly 0.85 to 11 million T cells gave rise to around 530,000 cDNA molecules. TCRdb ran MiXCR on the PCR reads and lists one entry per CDR3 protein. This sample has about 540,000 distinct CDR3 sequences, with 34% found just once. In germline, CDR1 is KGHSH, CDR2 LQKENI. The CDR3 is 17 amino acids. Trimming took 3 bases from V and 5 from J, leaving 23 bases between them. The data were taken from a study of post-analysis software for immune sequencing data. General study results and limits: When patients were compared with controls, five TRBV segments were more frequent, TRBV5-6, TRBV5-1 and TRBV20-1 among them. Controls significantly exceeded multiple sclerosis patients in normalized Chao1 diversity.

J is TRBJ2-7 and V is TRBV18; D is uncertain. The clonotype was recovered from a girl aged 2 to 17 with multiple sclerosis. Sequencing was performed on blood. CDR3 nucleotide sequence: TGTGCCAGCTCACCCCCGAAGGCAGGAAGGATAGGTGACGAGCAGTACTTC. Translating gives CASSPPKAGRIGDEQYF.